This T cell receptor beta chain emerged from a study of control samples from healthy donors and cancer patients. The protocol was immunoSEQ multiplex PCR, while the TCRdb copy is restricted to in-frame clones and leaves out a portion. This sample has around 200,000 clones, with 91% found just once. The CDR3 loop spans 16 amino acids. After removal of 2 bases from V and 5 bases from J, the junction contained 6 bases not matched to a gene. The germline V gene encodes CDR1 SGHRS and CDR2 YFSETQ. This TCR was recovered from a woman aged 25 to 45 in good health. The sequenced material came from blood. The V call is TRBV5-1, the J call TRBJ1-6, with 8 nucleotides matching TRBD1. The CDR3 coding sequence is TGCGCCAGCAGCTTAAGGACAGGGAATGATAATTCACCCCTCCACTTT. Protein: CASSLRTGNDNSPLHF.